This entry lists 4 T cell receptor beta chains sequenced from one sample in a study of shared clonotypes between healthy human individuals (dated by TCRdb to the early 2020s). The library was obtained by the immunoSEQ multiplex PCR assay. TCRdb took this table from immuneACCESS and kept in-frame rearrangements with V and J called. Such tables lack part of the clones; where checked against another copy, unresolved V genes explain under half of the gap, and the rest is unexplained. The sample includes about 1 million clones, with about three quarters observed a single time. The top ten hold 1.4% of the sample. Sequenced material: memory CD4+ T cells sorted from blood. This sample's cell subset or site label indicates: CD45RA-negative fraction. Source of these receptors: a man aged 18 to 35 in good health.

The chain has TRBV11-2 and TRBJ2-7; D unresolved. V was clipped by 3 bases and J by 6 bases, with 9 bases between them. Germline CDR1 SGHAT, CDR2 FQNNGV. This CDR3 is built from 12 residues. The CDR3 spells CASSFDFSEQYF. The CDR3 nucleotides are TGTGCCAGCAGCTTTGATTTCAGCGAGCAGTACTTC.

This clone was seen a handful of times. V usage is TRBV15 and J usage is TRBJ2-5; 12 nucleotides agree with TRBD2. There are 17 residues in the CDR3. The junction had 11 bases not matched to a gene; V was cut back by 4 bases and J by 5 bases. Germline CDR1 reads LNHNV; CDR2 reads YYDKDF (reference sequence). Written as DNA, the CDR3 is TGTGCCACCAGCACCGAGACTAGCGGGAGTGCTCGGGAGACCCAGTACTTC. Translating it yields CATSTETSGSARETQYF.

This clone showed up just once. The chain recombines TRBV7-9 with TRBJ2-5; 13 bases map to TRBD2. CDR3 length equals 16 residues. The V and J ends lost 5 bases and 5 bases, in that order; junction bases with no gene match: 8. The germline gives CDR1 SEHNR, CDR2 FQNEAQ (reference sequence). This CDR3 reads CASSRTSGGAGETQYF. The DNA of the CDR3 is TGTGCCAGCAGCCGGACTAGCGGGGGCGCGGGGGAGACCCAGTACTTC.

This clone was picked up a small number of times. The chain has TRBV7-2 and TRBJ2-5, with TRBD2 matching over 7 bases. The CDR3 has 14 residues. CDR1 and CDR2 (germline): SGHTA, FQGNSA. V lost 3 bases, J lost 4 bases, and 5 bases stayed unmatched. CDR3 loop: CASSFSSGGETQYF. The CDR3 DNA follows: TGTGCCAGCAGCTTCTCTAGCGGAGGAGAGACCCAGTACTTC.